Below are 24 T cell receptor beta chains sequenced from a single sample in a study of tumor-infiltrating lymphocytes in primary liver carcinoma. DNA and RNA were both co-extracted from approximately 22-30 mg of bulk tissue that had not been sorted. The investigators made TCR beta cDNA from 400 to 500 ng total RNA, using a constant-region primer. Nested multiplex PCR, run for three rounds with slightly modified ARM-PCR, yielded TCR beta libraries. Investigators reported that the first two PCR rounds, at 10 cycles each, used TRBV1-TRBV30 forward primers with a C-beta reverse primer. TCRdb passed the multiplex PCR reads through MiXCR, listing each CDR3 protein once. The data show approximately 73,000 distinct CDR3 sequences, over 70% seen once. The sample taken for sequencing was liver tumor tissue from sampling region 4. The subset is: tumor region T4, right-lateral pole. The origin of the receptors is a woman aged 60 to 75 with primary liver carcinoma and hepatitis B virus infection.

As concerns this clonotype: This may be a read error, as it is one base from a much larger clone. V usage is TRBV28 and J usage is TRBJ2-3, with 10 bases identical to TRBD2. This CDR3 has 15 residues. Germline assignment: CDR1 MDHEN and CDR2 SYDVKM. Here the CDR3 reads CVSSEREGGTDTQYF. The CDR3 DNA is TGTGTCAGCAGCGAGCGGGAGGGGGGCACAGATACGCAGTATTTT.

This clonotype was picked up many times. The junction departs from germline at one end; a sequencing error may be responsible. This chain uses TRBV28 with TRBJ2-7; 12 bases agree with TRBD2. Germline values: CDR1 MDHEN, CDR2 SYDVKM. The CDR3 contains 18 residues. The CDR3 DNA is TGTGCCAGCAGTTTCGTCCCGACTAGCGGGAGCCCGAAATACGGGCAGTACTTC. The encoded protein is CASSFVPTSGSPKYGQYF.

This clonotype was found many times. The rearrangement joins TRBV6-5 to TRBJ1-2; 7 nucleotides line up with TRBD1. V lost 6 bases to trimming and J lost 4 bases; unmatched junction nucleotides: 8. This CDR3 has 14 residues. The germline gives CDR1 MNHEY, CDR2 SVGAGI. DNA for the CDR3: TGTGCCAGCAGAGGCGGACAGGCCATCTATGGCTACACCTTC. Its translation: CASRGGQAIYGYTF.

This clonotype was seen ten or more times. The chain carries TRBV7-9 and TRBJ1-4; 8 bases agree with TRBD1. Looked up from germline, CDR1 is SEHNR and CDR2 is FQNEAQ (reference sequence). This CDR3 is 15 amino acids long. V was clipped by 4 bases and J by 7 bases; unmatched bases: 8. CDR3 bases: TGTGCCAGCAGCTCCCGGACAGGGTTAATTGAAAAACTGTTTTTT. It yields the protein CASSSRTGLIEKLFF. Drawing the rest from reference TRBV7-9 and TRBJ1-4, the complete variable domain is DTGVSQNPRHKITKRGQNVTFRCDPISEHNRLYWYRQTLGQGPEFLTYFQNEAQLEKSRLLSDRFSAERPKGSFSTLEIQRTEQGDSAMYLCASSSRTGLIEKLFFGSGTQLSVL.

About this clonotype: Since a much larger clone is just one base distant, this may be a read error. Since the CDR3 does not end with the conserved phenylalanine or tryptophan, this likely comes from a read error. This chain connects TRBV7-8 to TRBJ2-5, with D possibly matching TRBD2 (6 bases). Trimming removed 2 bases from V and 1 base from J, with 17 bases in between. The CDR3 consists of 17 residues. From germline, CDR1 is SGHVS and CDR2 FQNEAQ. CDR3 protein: CASSLRGRAGTQETQYI. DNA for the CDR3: TGTGCCAGCAGCTTACGTGGCAGGGCGGGGACCCAAGAGACCCAGTACATC.

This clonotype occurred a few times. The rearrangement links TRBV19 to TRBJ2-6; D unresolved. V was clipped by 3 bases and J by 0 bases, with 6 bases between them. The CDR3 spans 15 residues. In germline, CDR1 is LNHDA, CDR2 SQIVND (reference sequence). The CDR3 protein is CASSITGSGANVLTF. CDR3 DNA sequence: TGTGCCAGTAGTATTACGGGCTCTGGGGCCAACGTCCTGACTTTC.

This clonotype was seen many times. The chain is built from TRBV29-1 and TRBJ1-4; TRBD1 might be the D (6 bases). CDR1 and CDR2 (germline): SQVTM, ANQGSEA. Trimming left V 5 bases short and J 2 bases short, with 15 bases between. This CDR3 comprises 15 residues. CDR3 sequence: CSVSARGRTNEKLFF. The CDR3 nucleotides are TGCAGCGTTTCGGCCCGGGGGCGGACTAATGAAAAACTGTTTTTT.

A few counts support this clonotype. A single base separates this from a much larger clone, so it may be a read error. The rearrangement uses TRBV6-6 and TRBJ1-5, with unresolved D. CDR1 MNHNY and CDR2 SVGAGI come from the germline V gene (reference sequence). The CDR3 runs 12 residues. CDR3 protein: CVSSHPNQPQHF. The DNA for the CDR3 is TGTGTCAGCAGCCACCCCAACCAGCCCCAGCATTTT.

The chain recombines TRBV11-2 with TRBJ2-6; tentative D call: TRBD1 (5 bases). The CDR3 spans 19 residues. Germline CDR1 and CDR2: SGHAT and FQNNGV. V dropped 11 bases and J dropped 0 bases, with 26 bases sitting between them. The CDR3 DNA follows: TGTGCCGGCATCTTAGGGGATAGGCCCGTTAGCTCTGGGGCCAACGTCCTGACTTTC. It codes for CAGILGDRPVSSGANVLTF.

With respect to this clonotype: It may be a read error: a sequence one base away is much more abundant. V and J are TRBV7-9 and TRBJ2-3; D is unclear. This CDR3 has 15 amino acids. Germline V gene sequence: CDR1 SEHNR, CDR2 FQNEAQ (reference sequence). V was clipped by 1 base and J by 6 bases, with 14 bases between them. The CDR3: CASSLVLGGRDTQYF. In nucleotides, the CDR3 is TGTGCCAGCAGCTTAGTACTGGGCGGCAGGGATACGCAGTATTTT.

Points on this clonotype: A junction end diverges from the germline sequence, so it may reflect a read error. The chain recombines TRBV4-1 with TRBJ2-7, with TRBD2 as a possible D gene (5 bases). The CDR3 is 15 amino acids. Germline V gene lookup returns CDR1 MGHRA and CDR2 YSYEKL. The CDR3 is CTSSQGSGRAYEQYF. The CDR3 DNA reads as TGCACCAGCAGCCAAGGGTCGGGAAGGGCCTACGAGCAGTACTTC.

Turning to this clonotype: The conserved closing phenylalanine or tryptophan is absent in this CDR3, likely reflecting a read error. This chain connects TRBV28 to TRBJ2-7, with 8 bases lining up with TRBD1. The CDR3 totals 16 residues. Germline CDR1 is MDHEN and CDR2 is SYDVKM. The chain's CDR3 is CASSPRGDRRTYEQYL. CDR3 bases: TGTGCCAGCAGCCCTAGGGGGGACAGGCGCACCTACGAACAGTACCTC.

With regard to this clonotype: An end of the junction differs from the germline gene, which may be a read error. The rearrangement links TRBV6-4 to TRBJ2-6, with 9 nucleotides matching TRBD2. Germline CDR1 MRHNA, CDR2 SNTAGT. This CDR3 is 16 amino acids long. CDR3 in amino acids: CASSAGTSPGANVLTF. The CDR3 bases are TGTGCCAGCAGCGCCGGGACTAGCCCTGGGGCCAACGTCCTGACATTC.

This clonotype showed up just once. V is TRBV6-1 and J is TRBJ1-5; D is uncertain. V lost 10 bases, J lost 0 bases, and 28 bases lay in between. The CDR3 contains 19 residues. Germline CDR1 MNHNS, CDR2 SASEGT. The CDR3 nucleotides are TGTGCCATCATGGAAGTGGGGAGTCGGTATGGTTATAGCAATCAGCCCCAGCATTTT. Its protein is CAIMEVGSRYGYSNQPQHF.

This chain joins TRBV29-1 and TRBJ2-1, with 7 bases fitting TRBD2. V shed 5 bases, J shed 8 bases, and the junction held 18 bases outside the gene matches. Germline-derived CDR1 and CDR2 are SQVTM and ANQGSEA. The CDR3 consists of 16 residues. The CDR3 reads CSVRPLADDTRDEQFF. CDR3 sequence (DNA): TGCAGCGTTCGCCCTCTAGCGGATGATACGAGGGATGAGCAGTTCTTC.

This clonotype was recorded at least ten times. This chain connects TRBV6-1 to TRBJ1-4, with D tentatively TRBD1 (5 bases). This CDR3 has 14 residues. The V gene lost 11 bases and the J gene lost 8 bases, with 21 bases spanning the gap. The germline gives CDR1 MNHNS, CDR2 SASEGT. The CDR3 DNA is TGTGCCGTCACTGGAGCGGGGGGAGGAGAAAAACTGTTTTTT. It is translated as CAVTGAGGGEKLFF.

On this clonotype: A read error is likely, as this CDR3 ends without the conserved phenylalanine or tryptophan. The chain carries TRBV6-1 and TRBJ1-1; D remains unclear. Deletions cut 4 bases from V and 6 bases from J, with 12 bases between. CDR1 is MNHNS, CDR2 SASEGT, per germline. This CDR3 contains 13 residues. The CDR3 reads CASSAHTFSEAFL. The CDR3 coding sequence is TGTGCCAGCAGTGCCCACACGTTCTCTGAAGCTTTCCTT.

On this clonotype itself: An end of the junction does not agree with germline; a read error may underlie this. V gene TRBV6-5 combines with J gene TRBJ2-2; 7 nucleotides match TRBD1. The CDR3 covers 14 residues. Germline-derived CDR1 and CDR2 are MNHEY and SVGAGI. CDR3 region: CASSATGMTGELSF. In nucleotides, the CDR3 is TGTGCCAGCAGCGCGACAGGGATGACCGGGGAGCTGTCTTTT.

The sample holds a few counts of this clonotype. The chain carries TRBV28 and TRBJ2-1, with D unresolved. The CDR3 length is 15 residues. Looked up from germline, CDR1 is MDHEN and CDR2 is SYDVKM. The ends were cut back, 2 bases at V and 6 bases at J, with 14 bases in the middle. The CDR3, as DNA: TGTGCCAGCAGTTTAGGTCGGTTCTTGTCCAATGAGCAGTTCTTC. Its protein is CASSLGRFLSNEQFF.

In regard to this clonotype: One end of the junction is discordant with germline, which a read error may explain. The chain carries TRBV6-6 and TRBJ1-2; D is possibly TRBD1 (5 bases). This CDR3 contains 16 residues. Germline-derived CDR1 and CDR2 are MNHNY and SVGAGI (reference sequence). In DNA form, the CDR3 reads TGTGCCAGCAGCTACCCCAGACAGAAAGCTAACTATGGCAACACCTTC. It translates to CASSYPRQKANYGNTF.

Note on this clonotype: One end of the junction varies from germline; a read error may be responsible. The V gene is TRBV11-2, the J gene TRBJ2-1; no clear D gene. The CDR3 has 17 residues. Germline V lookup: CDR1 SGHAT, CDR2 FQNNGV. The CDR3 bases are TGTGCCGGCAGCTTAGATCAACAAGGTATAGTCTACAATGAGCAGTTTTTC. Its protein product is CAGSLDQQGIVYNEQFF.

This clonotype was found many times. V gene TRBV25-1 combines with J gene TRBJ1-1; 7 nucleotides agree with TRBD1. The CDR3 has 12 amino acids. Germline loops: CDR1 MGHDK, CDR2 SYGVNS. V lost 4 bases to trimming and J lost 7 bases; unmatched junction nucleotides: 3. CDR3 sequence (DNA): TGTGCCAGCAGTGCCAGACAGGGTGAAGCTTTCTTT. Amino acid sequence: CASSARQGEAFF.

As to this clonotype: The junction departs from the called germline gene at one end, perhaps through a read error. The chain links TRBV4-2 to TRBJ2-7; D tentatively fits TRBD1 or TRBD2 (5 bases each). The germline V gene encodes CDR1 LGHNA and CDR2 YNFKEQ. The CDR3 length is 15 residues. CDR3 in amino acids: CVSSQGALNYYGQYF. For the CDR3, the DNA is TGTGTCAGCAGCCAGGGAGCCTTAAACTACTACGGGCAGTACTTC.

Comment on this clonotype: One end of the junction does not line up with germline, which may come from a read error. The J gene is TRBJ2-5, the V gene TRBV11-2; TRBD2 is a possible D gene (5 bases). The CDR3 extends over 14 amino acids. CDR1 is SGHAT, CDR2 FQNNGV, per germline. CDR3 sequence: CVSSFSRRRETQYF. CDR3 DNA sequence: TGTGTCAGCAGCTTCAGCCGGAGGAGAGAGACCCAGTACTTC.